This T cell receptor (beta chain) was obtained from a study of T cells after yellow fever vaccination (dated by TCRdb to between 2017 and 2020). Describing the broader study: Using CD3, CD45RA, CCR7 and CD95 staining, memory subsets (EM, EMRA, CM and Tscm) were sorted on a BD FACS Aria III. The SMART-Seq v4 Ultra Low Input RNA kit was used to prepare libraries from fractions with low cell numbers. Blood was drawn at multiple timepoints before and after primary and secondary immunization, with bulk PBMC replicates and cell subsets isolated. The cohort comprised two healthy male donors, one aged 18 to 30 and one aged 30 to 39 years. Memory subsets were sorted on days 0, 15 and 45 and at 18 months following primary vaccination, and on days 0, 15 and 45 following the 30-year booster. Bulk TCR alpha and beta repertoires were sequenced longitudinally to track T-cell clones before and after primary and booster YFV17D yellow fever vaccination.

TCR cDNA was made using 5'RACE template switching, a step that added a universal primer site and unique molecular identifiers. Priming for cDNA synthesis came from both the TCR alpha and TCR beta constant segments. Libraries were amplified in two PCR steps, with sample barcodes and sequencing adapters added in the second step. Sequencing of the libraries was done on either Illumina HiSeq 2500 (2x100 bp) or NovaSeq (2x150 bp). The paper's processing steps were these. MIGEC was used to demultiplex reads and collapse the reads into UMI consensus sequences, and MiXCR was used for V(D)J alignment. Vaccine-responding clonotypes were defined with edgeR using replicate PBMC samples, requiring FDR below 0.01 and a log2 fold change above 5 up to day 15. Each bulk clonotype was labeled CD4 or CD8 based on which sequenced repertoire, CD4 or CD8, contained the clonotype at higher abundance. To estimate the distribution of each clone across memory phenotypes, clonotype frequencies in memory subsets were weighted by FACS-sorted cell numbers. In-frame beta chains were kept once TCRdb had trimmed the public reads at Q25 with fastp and called clones with MiXCR. Every CDR3 protein is listed once, alongside the most common genes and DNA of its rows. TCRdb's processing, not the authors', yielded these V and J calls. Counted in this sample were more than 25,000 distinct CDR3 sequences; under 5.5% of them appeared once. Approximately 12% of the sample goes to the ten largest clones.

The CDR3 goes from the cysteine to the phenylalanine over 16 residues. Only the CDR3 portion is preserved as DNA: 48 bases, with reading frame beginning at the first base. V drops 0 bases and J drops 0 bases, leaving 9 bases in between. Via the germline V gene, CDR1 is SGHTA and CDR2 FQGNSA. Taken with the paper, the label for treatment or condition translates to: live attenuated yellow fever vaccine strain. PBMCs were isolated from peripheral blood using a standard Ficoll-Paque protocol. The RNeasy Micro Kit was used to extract RNA from sorted memory subsets. Ten or more counts support this clonotype. No base qualities exist here, and no much larger clone lies one base off it. Results the study describes overall, beyond this receptor: On day 0, almost all vaccine-responding clonotypes were found to be below detection in the sorted memory subsets. Because abundant contaminating clonotypes from the bulk population could be contained in FACS-sorted repertoires, computational filtering was required. Most clones expanded after primary vaccination (approximately 97% of CD4 and over 80% of CD8) were re-detected after the booster, suggesting that broad memory maintenance occurred. Only a couple of donors were included in the study, so the extent to which the findings can be generalized is limited. A small fraction of clonotypes appeared in both the CD4 and CD8 compartments, likely as a result of convergent recombination. The secondary T-cell response was found to be weaker but faster than the primary response, with a peak reached on day 5 rather than on day 15.

The sample was PBMCs, either bulk or a sorted T-cell subset (CD4+, CD8+, memory, or dextramer-sorted; not recorded which), taken 15 days after the yellow fever booster vaccination. This receptor chain uses TRBV7-2 and TRBJ1-3, with the D gene uncertain. The TCR was taken from a man aged 25 to 40 who received the YFV17D yellow fever vaccine. The bases are TGTGCCAGCAGCTTAGCAGCGTCCAGCTCTGGAAACACCATATATTTT. It translates to CASSLAASSSGNTIYF.